The clone carrying this T cell receptor beta chain was recorded a few times. Antigen unknown. These data are taken from a study of blood T cells in healthy people across ages. Study-wide points: With naive T cell percentage, TCR beta diversity showed a strong correlation.

Germline V gives CDR1 MDHEN, CDR2 SYDVKM. This CDR3 has 16 amino acids. The germline V and J ends were trimmed by 2 bases and 5 bases, with 16 bases remaining between them. A second 7 to 11 cycle PCR used barcoded and J-beta primers. TCRdb re-called the 5' RACE reads with MiXCR, one entry per CDR3 protein. The repertoire holds some 940,000 distinct CDR3 sequences, with roughly 29% as singletons. The sample was also linked to a second study, of T cells of mothers and their children.

Sequenced sample: blood. V usage is TRBV28 and J usage is TRBJ2-1, with a possible D match to TRBD2 (5 bases). The receptor comes from a woman between 40 and 50 years old in good health. The CDR3 region is CASSLEGGWQHNEQFF. In DNA form, the CDR3 reads TGTGCCAGCAGTTTAGAGGGTGGGTGGCAGCACAATGAGCAGTTCTTC.